Listed here are 18 T cell receptor beta chains from one sample, sequenced in a study of blood T cells in healthy people across ages. Primers used in a second PCR of about 7 to 12 cycles were a sample-barcoded 5' primer and a J-beta primer mix. MiXCR, run by TCRdb on the 5' RACE reads, gives a single entry per CDR3 protein. The data show around 870,000 distinct CDR3 sequences, less than 35% seen once. Input material: blood. These TCRs come from a woman aged 80 or over in good health.

In its sample, this clonotype was seen a few times. This could be a read error, since a much larger clone is one nucleotide away. The chain combines TRBV7-8 with TRBJ2-7; D perhaps matches TRBD2 (6 bases). CDR3 length: 19 amino acids. The germline V gene has CDR1 SGHVS and CDR2 FQNEAQ. V dropped 5 bases and J dropped 6 bases, with 32 bases sitting between them. The CDR3 protein is CASSTEVQRRARLRGEQYF. CDR3 coding DNA: TGTGCCAGCAGCACCGAAGTCCAGCGGAGGGCTAGATTACGAGGCGAGCAGTACTTC.

The rearrangement links TRBV28 to TRBJ2-7; the D is unclear. With 5 bases removed from V and 2 bases from J, the gap between germline ends came to 10 bases. CDR3 length: 13 residues. CDR1 is MDHEN and CDR2 is SYDVKM in the germline V gene. In DNA form, the CDR3 reads TGTGCCAGCAGTCCTGAGCCCACCTACGAGCAGTACTTC. As protein: CASSPEPTYEQYF.

This clonotype showed up just a few times. The chain joins TRBV5-1 to TRBJ1-2, with D perhaps matching TRBD1 (5 bases). CDR1 and CDR2 (germline): SGHRS, YFSETQ. The CDR3 is 12 amino acids. V was trimmed by 1 base and J by 8 bases, leaving 9 bases between them. CDR3 sequence (DNA): TGCGCCAGCAGCTTGTCGGACACCGGCTACACCTTC. Protein product: CASSLSDTGYTF.

This sequence joins TRBV15 and TRBJ2-3; D possibly corresponds to TRBD1 (6 bases). Germline V CDR1 and CDR2: LNHNV, YYDKDF (reference sequence). Trimming took off 1 base at V and 1 base at J, with 6 bases between the two ends. This CDR3 comprises 14 residues. DNA of the CDR3: TGTGCCACCAGCAGAGGGACAGGCACAGATACGCAGTATTTT. This sequence encodes CATSRGTGTDTQYF.

Many counts were recorded for this clonotype. The rearrangement uses TRBV20-1 and TRBJ2-1, with D perhaps TRBD1 or TRBD2 (6 bases each). This CDR3 region has 14 residues. Germline V lookup: CDR1 DFQATT, CDR2 SNEGSKA (reference sequence). The CDR3 region is CSSIGGRTSYEQFF. In DNA, the CDR3 is TGCAGCTCTATAGGGGGGCGGACCTCCTATGAGCAGTTCTTC.

Points on this clonotype: Compared with germline, one end of the junction differs, possibly owing to a read error. The genes are TRBV18 and TRBJ2-1; D not certain. Germline CDR1 is KGHSH and CDR2 is LQKENI. This CDR3 comprises 11 residues. The CDR3 loop reads CAGSPKNEQFF. The CDR3 DNA is TGTGCCGGCTCACCTAAGAATGAGCAGTTCTTC.

In the case of this clonotype: A clone one base away is much larger, so this may be a read error. The chain is built from TRBV28 and TRBJ2-5; the match to TRBD1 covers 8 bases. This CDR3 spans 16 amino acids. V dropped 5 bases and J dropped 4; count of bases not matched to a gene: 12. The germline V gene has CDR1 MDHEN and CDR2 SYDVKM. CDR3: CASSPGQGQIVETQYF. Here the CDR3 DNA reads TGTGCCAGCAGTCCAGGACAGGGCCAAATTGTAGAGACCCAGTACTTC.

This sequence joins TRBV12-3 or TRBV12-4 and TRBJ1-4, with 12 bases that match TRBD1. V lost 4 bases to trimming and J lost 8 bases; unmatched junction nucleotides: 14. The CDR3 consists of 18 residues. CDR3 loop: CASSSSPGQGAIGEKLFF. As DNA, the CDR3 is TGTGCCAGCAGTTCAAGCCCGGGACAGGGGGCTATAGGCGAAAAACTGTTTTTT.

This clonotype turned up a few times. The CDR3 DNA reads TGTGCCAGCAGCTCAAGGGGGCTAGCGGGGGGCAATGAGCAGTTCTTC. Translation: CASSSRGLAGGNEQFF. The V gene is TRBV7-9, the J gene TRBJ2-1; 11 bases agree with TRBD2. The CDR3 extends over 16 amino acids. Looked up from germline, CDR1 is SEHNR and CDR2 is FQNEAQ (reference sequence). With V trimmed by 4 bases and J by 6 bases, 8 bases remained unmatched.

This clonotype was recorded a few times. Its ends do not fully match the called genes, so a read error is possible. The chain employs TRBV24-1 and TRBJ2-3, with D maybe TRBD1 (5 bases). Looked up from germline, CDR1 is KGHDR and CDR2 is SFDVKD. The CDR3 length is 16 residues. CDR3: CATGDFGRASTDTQYF. In nucleotides, the CDR3 is TGTGCCACCGGTGATTTTGGCAGGGCCAGCACAGATACGCAGTATTTT.

Ten or more counts support this clonotype. The chain is built from TRBV5-1 and TRBJ2-1; D unclear. Germline assignment: CDR1 SGHRS and CDR2 YFSETQ. The CDR3 sequence is 11 residues long. V shed 1 base and J shed 8 bases, with 4 bases lying between them. CDR3 nucleotides: TGCGCCAGCAGCTTGATGGATGAGCAGTTCTTC. As protein: CASSLMDEQFF.

The sample holds a few counts of this clonotype. This clone may be a read error of a much larger clone one base away. The chain recombines TRBV5-1 with TRBJ1-2, with TRBD1 as a possible D gene (5 bases). This CDR3 is 13 amino acids long. Deletions cut 7 bases from V and 12 bases from J, with 22 bases between. Per germline, CDR1 SGHRS and CDR2 YFSETQ. The CDR3 sequence: CASGWPGQGGHTF. The DNA for the CDR3 is TGCGCCAGCGGCTGGCCAGGGCAGGGAGGCCACACCTTC.

The table lists this clonotype with many counts. The chain links TRBV7-2 to TRBJ2-3, with a weak D call TRBD2 (5 bases). V lost 3 bases and J lost 6, with 13 bases in between. This CDR3 is built from 14 residues. CDR1 is SGHTA, CDR2 FQGNSA, per germline. CDR3 coding DNA: TGTGCCAGCAGCTTCGGACTGCCGGCGGATACGCAGTATTTT. It yields the protein CASSFGLPADTQYF.

Only a few counts were recorded for this clonotype. The chain combines TRBV4-1 with TRBJ1-4, with 9 bases fitting TRBD1. The trim removed 5 bases at V and 5 bases at J, leaving 6 bases unmatched. CDR1 and CDR2 (germline): MGHRA, YSYEKL. The CDR3 loop spans 15 amino acids. In nucleotides, the CDR3 is TGCGCCAGCAGCACCCAGACAGGGGGGAATGAAAAACTGTTTTTT. Its translation: CASSTQTGGNEKLFF.

Turning to this clonotype: A much larger clone lies a single base off, so this may be a read error. The V gene is TRBV28, the J gene TRBJ2-1; TRBD2 aligns across 8 bases. The CDR3 runs 17 residues. Germline V gene data show CDR1 as MDHEN and CDR2 as SYDVKM. CDR3 sequence reads: CASGFPRLANSYNEQFF. CDR3 sequence (DNA): TGTGCCAGCGGTTTCCCCCGACTAGCGAATTCCTACAATGAGCAGTTCTTC.

This clonotype was picked up a small number of times. J is TRBJ2-3 and V is TRBV6-1; D may correspond to TRBD1 or TRBD2 (5 bases each). V was clipped by 1 base and J by 3 bases, with 11 bases between them. The CDR3 length is 15 residues. Germline V CDR1 and CDR2: MNHNS, SASEGT. In DNA, the CDR3 is TGTGCCAGCAGTGAAGTCGGGAAGGGGACAGATACGCAGTATTTT. Amino acid sequence: CASSEVGKGTDTQYF.

This clonotype was detected many times. V and J are TRBV5-1 and TRBJ2-7; 9 bases are shared with TRBD1. J was trimmed by 5 bases and V by 2 bases; bases with no gene match: 8. Looked up from germline, CDR1 is SGHRS and CDR2 is YFSETQ. The CDR3 runs 15 residues. In DNA, the CDR3 is TGCGCCAGCAGCTTCGGGACAGGGAGAGGAGACGAGCAGTACTTC. Protein product: CASSFGTGRGDEQYF.

V is TRBV29-1 and J is TRBJ1-2; possible D gene TRBD1, 5 bases. CDR3 length equals 13 residues. Trimming pared 2 bases from V and 5 bases from J, leaving 12 bases between. Germline-derived CDR1 and CDR2 are SQVTM and ANQGSEA. CDR3 nucleotide sequence: TGCAGCGTTGAAATATCTGGGGGTTATGGCTACACCTTC. It codes for CSVEISGGYGYTF.